This T cell receptor beta chain was captured in a study of regulatory dendritic cells for organ transplantation. Findings and limits, study-wide: The authors noted considerable between-person heterogeneity in alloreactive memory CD8+ cells.

About this clone itself: Its antigen is currently unknown.

Sequencing used immunoSEQ multiplex PCR; TCRdb keeps in-frame clones, though not all of them. This table holds 30,000 to 35,000 clones, roughly nine tenths found once. The CDR3 has 14 amino acids. Looked up from germline, CDR1 is SGHTA and CDR2 is FQGNSA. Between the trimmed V and J ends, which lost 2 bases and 3 bases, there was a span of 10 bases. The V call is TRBV7-2, the J call TRBJ2-5; no clear D gene. The receptor comes from a human donor in good health. The sample was naive CD4+ T cells from blood. The subset denotes: CD45RA+ naive T cells. This CDR3 is CASSLSSVEETQYF. For the CDR3, the DNA is TGTGCCAGCAGCTTATCCTCAGTAGAAGAGACCCAGTACTTC. Drawing the rest from reference TRBV7-2 and TRBJ2-5, the complete variable domain is GAGVSQSPSNKVTEKGKDVELRCDPISGHTALYWYRQSLGQGLEFLIYFQGNSAPDKSGLPSDRFSAERTGGSVSTLTIQRTQQEDSAVYLCASSLSSVEETQYFGPGTRLLVL.